This T cell receptor (beta chain) was sequenced in a study of CD8 T cells in ankylosing spondylitis. Study-level results: From matched ankylosing spondylitis synovial fluid, disease-linked clones were reportedly recovered at significantly enriched levels.

The authors made TCR beta libraries by quantitative 5'-RACE with molecular barcodes. TCRdb itself ran the 5' RACE reads through MiXCR, one entry per CDR3 protein. The table lists 340,000 or so distinct CDR3 sequences, approximately 15% of them singletons. Germline V gene data show CDR1 as MGHRA and CDR2 as YSYEKL. The V segment lost 2 bases and the J segment 3 bases; nucleotides outside the gene matches: 17. This CDR3 comprises 20 residues. This clonotype was counted once. The antigen is not known. The TCR was taken from a male donor with ankylosing spondylitis or in good health (not recorded which). Sequenced: blood, either unsorted or a sorted T cell fraction (not recorded which). V gene TRBV4-1 combines with J gene TRBJ2-3, with 10 bases lining up with TRBD2. This CDR3 is CASSQRLSSGGLSLTDTQYF. The DNA for the CDR3 is TGCGCCAGCAGCCAACGACTTTCTAGCGGGGGCCTTTCCTTAACAGATACGCAGTATTTT.